This entry is about one T cell receptor (beta chain). These data originate in a study of patients and donors after allogeneic stem cell transplantation. The V and J ends lost 6 bases and 8 bases, in that order; junction bases with no gene match: 12. The CDR3 has 15 amino acids. One entry per CDR3 protein, called by TCRdb with MiXCR from the RT-PCR reads. Of more than 850,000 distinct CDR3 sequences in the sample, more than 15% were seen once. Sequencing input: blood, either unsorted or a sorted T cell fraction (not recorded which). This TCR derives from a human donor who was either an allogeneic HSCT recipient or a stem cell or donor lymphocyte infusion donor (not recorded which). It is not recorded whose cells these are; they may come from a transplant donor. The V call is TRBV12-3 or TRBV12-4, the J call TRBJ1-2, with 10 bases identical to TRBD1. The CDR3 loop is CASRPDRGQTFGYTF. CDR3 nucleotides: TGTGCCAGCAGACCCGACAGGGGGCAAACCTTCGGCTACACCTTC.